These 9 T cell receptor beta chains were sequenced from one sample in a study of cytomegalovirus exposure and HLA in healthy donors. PCR employed 60 Vbeta and 13 Jbeta primers. Sequenced by immunoSEQ multiplex PCR; TCRdb stores in-frame clones only, minus some. The sample lists about 160,000 clones, 75% to 85% occurring once. The sample consisted of PBMCs. The receptors were gathered from a man aged 25 to 45 in good health and CMV-seronegative.

This clone was found once. The chain recombines TRBV15 with TRBJ1-4; weak D call: TRBD1 (5 bases). Trimming pared 1 base from V and 3 bases from J, leaving 12 bases between. The CDR3 covers 16 residues. Germline CDR1 and CDR2: LNHNV and YYDKDF (reference sequence). The CDR3: CATSRALRVSNEKLFF. The CDR3 coding sequence is TGTGCCACCAGCAGAGCACTCAGGGTTTCTAATGAAAAACTGTTTTTT. The variable domain in full, with the rest retrieved from reference TRBV15 and TRBJ1-4, is DAMVIQNPRYQVTQFGKPVTLSCSQTLNHNVMYWYQQKSSQAPKLLFHYYDKDFNNEADTPDNFQSRRPNTSFCFLDIRSPGLGDTAMYLCATSRALRVSNEKLFFGSGTQLSVL.

The V and J genes are TRBV9 and TRBJ1-2; D is undetermined. Germline V gives CDR1 SGDLS, CDR2 YYNGEE. V was trimmed by 5 bases and J by 4 bases, leaving 6 bases between them. The CDR3 consists of 11 residues. The CDR3 sequence is CASRALYGYTF. The CDR3 DNA is TGTGCCAGCAGGGCTCTCTATGGCTACACCTTC.

The chain uses TRBV19 and TRBJ1-5, with 11 bases identical to TRBD1. CDR1 is LNHDA, CDR2 SQIVND, per germline (reference sequence). The junction had 5 bases not matched to a gene; V was cut back by 5 bases and J by 5 bases. There are 15 residues in the CDR3. This chain's CDR3 is CASSLGQGGYQPQHF. CDR3 nucleotides: TGTGCCAGTAGTCTGGGACAGGGGGGTTATCAGCCCCAGCATTTT.

The CDR3 DNA sequence: TGTGCCAGCAGCGTAGGGTTTCAGGGGGCGCGCACTGAAGCTTTCTTT. Protein: CASSVGFQGARTEAFF. The chain combines TRBV9 with TRBJ1-1; 8 bases align to TRBD1. J gave up 4 bases and V 0 bases, and 8 bases lay outside the gene matches. The CDR3 consists of 16 residues. CDR1 SGDLS and CDR2 YYNGEE come from the germline V gene.

This clone has just a few counts. The chain combines TRBV5-1 with TRBJ2-5, with TRBD1 matching 7 bases. Trimming at V came to 3 bases and at J to 4 bases, leaving 9 bases not matched to a gene. Per germline, CDR1 SGHRS and CDR2 YFSETQ. The CDR3 extends over 15 amino acids. The CDR3 nucleotides are TGCGCCAGCAGCTACGACAGGACAGGCGGAGAGACCCAGTACTTC. Amino acid sequence: CASSYDRTGGETQYF.

This chain links TRBV7-2 with TRBJ1-2, with 7 bases that match TRBD1. With 2 bases clipped from V and 8 bases from J, the junction kept 11 bases outside the gene matches. CDR1 and CDR2 from the germline V gene are SGHTA and FQGNSA. The CDR3 runs to 15 residues. CDR3 DNA sequence: TGTGCCAGCAGCTTAAGCAGTGTGGACAGGAGGGGCTACACCTTC. Its translation is CASSLSSVDRRGYTF.

The V gene is TRBV15, the J gene TRBJ1-1, with 9 nucleotides matching TRBD1. There are 15 residues in the CDR3. CDR1 and CDR2 from the germline V gene are LNHNV and YYDKDF (reference sequence). Trimming took 4 bases from V and 1 from J; bases not matched to a gene: 4. CDR3 loop: CATSKYRGQNTEAFF. The CDR3 DNA reads TGTGCCACCAGCAAATACAGGGGGCAGAACACTGAAGCTTTCTTT. Complete variable domain (other parts from reference TRBV15 and TRBJ1-1): DAMVIQNPRYQVTQFGKPVTLSCSQTLNHNVMYWYQQKSSQAPKLLFHYYDKDFNNEADTPDNFQSRRPNTSFCFLDIRSPGLGDTAMYLCATSKYRGQNTEAFFGQGTRLTVV.

The rearrangement uses TRBV18 and TRBJ2-3; unclear D gene. Between the trimmed V and J ends, which lost 3 bases and 2 bases, there was a span of 9 bases. Germline V gene lookup returns CDR1 KGHSH and CDR2 LQKENI. This CDR3 has 14 residues. CDR3 in amino acids: CASSPLPDTDTQYF. The CDR3 DNA reads as TGTGCCAGCTCACCTTTACCAGACACAGATACGCAGTATTTT.

The V call is TRBV11-2, the J call TRBJ1-1; D unclear. Germline CDR1 is SGHAT and CDR2 is FQNNGV. The CDR3 is 16 residues long. Trimming took 2 bases from V and 2 from J, leaving 15 bases between them. CDR3 in amino acids: CASSLMRAGANTEAFF. The CDR3 DNA sequence: TGTGCCAGCAGCTTAATGAGGGCCGGAGCTAACACTGAAGCTTTCTTT. The full variable domain, rest sourced from reference TRBV11-2 and TRBJ1-1, is EAGVAQSPRYKIIEKRQSVAFWCNPISGHATLYWYQQILGQGPKLLIQFQNNGVVDDSQLPKDRFSAERLKGVDSTLKIQPAKLEDSAVYLCASSLMRAGANTEAFFGQGTRLTVV.